The next 16 T cell receptor beta chains were all read from a single sample in a study of shared clonotypes between healthy human individuals. Using immunoSEQ multiplex PCR, the repertoire was profiled, and TCRdb retains in-frame clones only, with some absent. The sample lists around 2,000,000 clones, about 95% occurring once. CD45RO-negative cells were positively selected for CCR7, leaving out terminally differentiated effector memory CD45RA+ cells. The sequencing sample was made of naive CD8+ T cells sorted from blood. The receptors originated from a man younger than 35 in good health.

CDR3 sequence: CASSLFPSTTDTQYF. The CDR3 DNA sequence: TGTGCCAGCAGTTTATTTCCTAGTACCACAGATACGCAGTATTTT. The chain is built from TRBV28 and TRBJ2-3; no definite D call. The germline V gene encodes CDR1 MDHEN and CDR2 SYDVKM. The V and J ends lost 1 base and 2 bases respectively, with 10 bases between them. The length of the CDR3 is 15 residues.

J is TRBJ2-3 and V is TRBV2; the match to TRBD2 covers 10 bases. Germline CDR1 is SNHLY and CDR2 is FYNNEI. The length of the CDR3 is 14 residues. J gave up 1 base and V 9 bases, and 4 bases lay outside the gene matches. CDR3 sequence: CARVGLAGTDTQYF. CDR3 nucleotides: TGTGCCAGGGTTGGACTAGCGGGCACAGATACGCAGTATTTT.

The V gene is TRBV4-1, the J gene TRBJ2-1; D may be TRBD2 (7 bases). V dropped 6 bases and J dropped 7 bases, with 13 bases sitting between them. CDR1 is MGHRA and CDR2 is YSYEKL in the germline V gene. The CDR3 extends over 13 amino acids. This CDR3 reads CASSWGGPNEQFF. The CDR3 DNA is TGCGCCAGCAGTTGGGGGGGGCCTAATGAGCAGTTCTTC.

The V and J genes are TRBV27 and TRBJ2-7; D unresolved. The CDR3 totals 14 residues. V lost 4 bases to trimming and J lost 0 bases, with 10 bases between them. The germline gives CDR1 MNHEY, CDR2 SMNVEV (reference sequence). CDR3 DNA sequence: TGTGCCAGCAGTTATATGGCTTCCTCCTACGAGCAGTACTTC. Amino acids: CASSYMASSYEQYF.

The chain uses TRBV15 and TRBJ1-2, with a weak D call TRBD1 (5 bases). The CDR3 loop spans 14 amino acids. Deletions cut 5 bases from V and 4 bases from J, with 14 bases between. In germline, CDR1 is LNHNV, CDR2 YYDKDF (reference sequence). The CDR3 sequence: CATSGGGVPYGYTF. CDR3 sequence (DNA): TGTGCCACCAGCGGTGGGGGGGTTCCCTATGGCTACACCTTC. The variable domain in full, completed from reference TRBV15 and TRBJ1-2, reads DAMVIQNPRYQVTQFGKPVTLSCSQTLNHNVMYWYQQKSSQAPKLLFHYYDKDFNNEADTPDNFQSRRPNTSFCFLDIRSPGLGDTAMYLCATSGGGVPYGYTFGSGTRLTVV.

The chain joins TRBV10-2 to TRBJ2-2; D is ambiguous. CDR3 size: 15 residues. The germline V and J ends were trimmed by 1 base and 4 bases, with 10 bases remaining between them. Germline V lookup: CDR1 WSHSY, CDR2 SAAADI. The CDR3 spells CASSEYGSGTGELFF. As DNA, the CDR3 is TGCGCCAGCAGTGAGTATGGGTCCGGCACCGGGGAGCTGTTTTTT.

The genes are TRBV6-5 and TRBJ2-5, with D perhaps assigned TRBD1 or TRBD2 (6 bases each). The CDR3 spans 14 residues. V dropped 5 bases and J dropped 2 bases, with 12 bases sitting between them. Germline CDR1 reads MNHEY; CDR2 reads SVGAGI. The CDR3 is CASSLEGVQETQYF. Here the CDR3 DNA reads TGTGCCAGCAGTCTGGAGGGGGTTCAAGAGACCCAGTACTTC.

As concerns this clone: Distinct nucleotide sequences in the sample also encode this CDR3. The chain carries TRBV5-1 and TRBJ2-2; the D is unclear. Trimming took 0 bases from V and 2 from J, leaving 8 bases between them. This CDR3 is built from 15 residues. CDR1 and CDR2 (germline): SGHRS, YFSETQ. CDR3 amino acids: CASSLGAVNTGELFF. CDR3 DNA sequence: TGCGCCAGCAGCTTGGGAGCAGTTAACACCGGGGAGCTGTTTTTT.

The sample holds one count of this clone. This chain links TRBV27 with TRBJ2-5; the match to TRBD1 covers 8 bases. The CDR3 spans 15 residues. V shed 3 bases, J shed 4 bases, and the junction held 7 bases outside the gene matches. Germline V gene data show CDR1 as MNHEY and CDR2 as SMNVEV (reference sequence). The CDR3 protein is CASSFSWTGSETQYF. The CDR3 DNA sequence: TGTGCCAGCAGTTTTTCCTGGACAGGGTCAGAGACCCAGTACTTC.

The J gene is TRBJ2-7, the V gene TRBV7-6; 7 bases are shared with TRBD1. V shed 6 bases and J 3 bases; nucleotides not matched to a gene: 8. The CDR3 has 14 amino acids. Per the germline V gene, CDR1 is SGHVS and CDR2 is FNYEAQ. The chain's CDR3 is CASSEGAANYEQYF. The CDR3 coding sequence is TGTGCCAGCAGTGAGGGGGCGGCTAACTACGAGCAGTACTTC.

J is TRBJ1-5 and V is TRBV13; 7 bases are shared with TRBD1. V dropped 2 bases and J dropped 7; count of bases not matched to a gene: 8. The CDR3 covers 15 residues. CDR1 is PRHDT and CDR2 is FYEKMQ in the germline V gene (reference sequence). The CDR3 bases are TGTGCCAGCAGCTTAAAGGGGGCGCCGGGGCAGCCCCAGCATTTT. Protein product: CASSLKGAPGQPQHF.

The J gene is TRBJ2-7, the V gene TRBV29-1; 10 nucleotides align to TRBD2. The CDR3 runs 14 residues. V dropped 0 bases and J dropped 6; count of bases not matched to a gene: 5. The germline gives CDR1 SQVTM, CDR2 ANQGSEA. Here the CDR3 DNA reads TGCAGCGTTGAAGACCTAGCGGGAGTCGGCGAGCAGTACTTC. Protein product: CSVEDLAGVGEQYF.

V and J are TRBV27 and TRBJ2-1; D is possibly TRBD1 or TRBD2 (5 bases each). The CDR3 sequence is 12 residues long. V dropped 10 bases and J dropped 5 bases, with 12 bases sitting between them. Germline V lookup: CDR1 MNHEY, CDR2 SMNVEV (reference sequence). The CDR3 DNA is TGTGCCACCAGGGAGCTGGACAATGAGCAGTTCTTC. Translation gives CATRELDNEQFF.

The chain links TRBV23-1 to TRBJ2-7, with a weak D call TRBD1 (8 bases). TRBV23-1 is an ORF; its function is uncertain. CDR3 size: 16 residues. V lost 8 bases and J 0 bases, leaving 20 bases between the germline ends. CDR3 bases: TGCGCCAGCGAACCAGACAGGGGACTATCCTCCTACGAGCAGTACTTC. As protein: CASEPDRGLSSYEQYF.

This clone appeared a few times. This rearrangement joins TRBV19 to TRBJ1-2; 11 bases are shared with TRBD1. The CDR3 sequence is 15 residues long. Germline V lookup: CDR1 LNHDA, CDR2 SQIVND (reference sequence). With V trimmed by 5 bases and J by 6 bases, 8 bases remained unmatched. Here the CDR3 DNA reads TGTGCCAGTAGTGTCGGACAGGGGGCAAGAAATGGCTACACCTTC. Protein sequence: CASSVGQGARNGYTF.

This rearrangement joins TRBV27 to TRBJ2-5, with D maybe TRBD1 (6 bases). Judging by the DNA end, TRBJ2-7 fits better; the J call may be wrong. The CDR3 has 13 residues. In germline, CDR1 is MNHEY, CDR2 SMNVEV (reference sequence). As DNA, the CDR3 is TGTGCCAGCAGTTTCGGCAGGGGCTACGAGCAGTACTTC. Amino acids: CASSFGRGYEQYF.